The text below deals with one TCR beta chain. Its antigen is undetermined. These data come from a study of T cell repertoires and HLA-DP antigens. Study-wide context: Alloreactive CD4+ T cells targeted HLA-DP on transduced HeLa. Study outcomes and limitations: Previously undetected clones averaged approximately 35% and 51% against the two alleles respectively. A non-physiological HeLa system presented antigen to total CD4+ responders.

Each pre-culture CD4+ sample aimed for fewer than 250,000 T cell genomes at deep resolution. Repertoires were generated with immunoSEQ multiplex PCR, while TCRdb's copy carries only in-frame clones and drops some. The sample contains roughly 120,000 clones, 80% to 95% of which appear only once. Trimming cost V 3 bases and J 10 bases; bases outside gene matches: 6. Germline lookup yields CDR1 MGHRA and CDR2 YSYEKL. The CDR3 is 14 residues long. The gene calls are TRBV4-1 and TRBJ1-4; 9 bases are shared with TRBD1. Material: CD4+ T cells from PBMCs. This TCR was recovered from a woman younger than 30 in good health and CMV-seronegative. The CDR3 here is CASSHPGQGGKLFF. CDR3 nucleotides: TGCGCCAGCAGCCACCCGGGACAGGGAGGAAAACTGTTTTTT.